The T cell receptor beta chain under discussion was sequenced for a study of T cells in Graves' hyperthyroidism and ophthalmopathy. Turning to the study itself: Peripheral blood was taken when the disease was first diagnosed, before any treatment began. Overall study findings and caveats: Also found in blood were most expanded thyroid clonotypes above 0.001.

Pregnant or lactating patients were excluded, as were those with uncontrolled infection or other autoimmune disease. An approximately 10 ml volume of fresh peripheral blood provided the PBMCs. Germline assignment: CDR1 SGHAT and CDR2 FQNNGV. V was pared by 5 bases and J by 4 bases, with 10 bases of the junction left unmatched. The CDR3 consists of 16 residues. Amplification of TCR beta CDR3 regions used RNA as the template. RT-PCR in the first round (using the HTBI primer set) targeted the TCR CDR3. Using its own MiXCR run on the multiplex PCR reads, TCRdb lists one record per CDR3 protein. There are hundreds of thousands of distinct CDR3 sequences in the sample; 12% to 15% occur only once, and 11% to 15% lies in the top ten. This clonotype came up many times. Its antigen is not identified.

The chain couples TRBV11-2 to TRBJ2-3, with TRBD1 identical over 9 bases. The material sequenced was blood. This sequence originates from a woman in her thirties or forties with Graves' hyperthyroidism. CDR3 sequence: CASSPRQGEGADTQYF. In DNA, the CDR3 is TGTGCCAGCAGCCCCCGACAGGGGGAGGGGGCAGATACGCAGTATTTT.